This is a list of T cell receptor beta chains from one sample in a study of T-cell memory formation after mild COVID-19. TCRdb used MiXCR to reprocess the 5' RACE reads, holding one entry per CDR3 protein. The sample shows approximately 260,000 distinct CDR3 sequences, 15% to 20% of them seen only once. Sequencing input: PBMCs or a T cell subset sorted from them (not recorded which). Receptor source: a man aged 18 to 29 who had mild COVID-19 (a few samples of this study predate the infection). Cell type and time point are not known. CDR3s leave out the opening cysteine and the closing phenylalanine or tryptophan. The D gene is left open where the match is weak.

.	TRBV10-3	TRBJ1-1	AISETDRLNTEAF
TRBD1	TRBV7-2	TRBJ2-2	ASRAAGTGIGGELF
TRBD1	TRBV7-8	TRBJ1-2	ASSSNRDRGYGYT
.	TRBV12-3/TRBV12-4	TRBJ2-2	ASSARLGTGELF
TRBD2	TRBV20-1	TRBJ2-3	SARRGGDTQY
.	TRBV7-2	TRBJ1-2	ASSLYRGAGYGYT
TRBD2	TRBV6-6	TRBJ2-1	ASSYTSGRYNEQF
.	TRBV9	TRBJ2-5	ASSAVPQSSRGTQY
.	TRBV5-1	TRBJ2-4	ASSLAVRQGGNIQY
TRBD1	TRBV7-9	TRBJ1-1	ASSLIGTDTEAF
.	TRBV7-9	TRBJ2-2	ASSFRGAGELF
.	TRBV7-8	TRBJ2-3	ASSPRDTSTDTQY